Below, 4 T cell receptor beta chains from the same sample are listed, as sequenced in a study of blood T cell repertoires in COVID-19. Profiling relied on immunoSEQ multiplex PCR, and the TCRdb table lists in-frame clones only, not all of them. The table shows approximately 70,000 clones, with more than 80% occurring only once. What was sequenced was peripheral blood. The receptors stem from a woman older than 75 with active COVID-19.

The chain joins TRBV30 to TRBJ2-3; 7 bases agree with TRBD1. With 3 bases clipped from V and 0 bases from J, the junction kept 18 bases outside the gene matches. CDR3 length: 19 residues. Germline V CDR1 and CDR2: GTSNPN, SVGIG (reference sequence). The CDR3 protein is CAWRGETGWCRYSTDTQYF. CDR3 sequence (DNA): TGTGCCTGGAGGGGGGAGACAGGGTGGTGTAGGTATAGCACAGATACGCAGTATTTT.

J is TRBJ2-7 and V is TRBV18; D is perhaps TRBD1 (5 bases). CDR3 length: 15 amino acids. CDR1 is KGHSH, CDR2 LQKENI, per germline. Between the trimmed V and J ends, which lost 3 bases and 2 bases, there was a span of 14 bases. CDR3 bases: TGTGCCAGCTCACCCGAAGAGACAGCTCCCTACGAGCAGTACTTC. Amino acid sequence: CASSPEETAPYEQYF.

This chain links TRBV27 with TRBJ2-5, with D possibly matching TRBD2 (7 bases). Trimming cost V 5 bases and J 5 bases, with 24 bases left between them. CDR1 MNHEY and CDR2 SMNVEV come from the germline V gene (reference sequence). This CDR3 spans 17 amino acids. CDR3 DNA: TGTGCCAGCAGTCTTACGGGGGCGGGGGCTAAGATGGAGACCCAGTACTTC. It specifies CASSLTGAGAKMETQYF.

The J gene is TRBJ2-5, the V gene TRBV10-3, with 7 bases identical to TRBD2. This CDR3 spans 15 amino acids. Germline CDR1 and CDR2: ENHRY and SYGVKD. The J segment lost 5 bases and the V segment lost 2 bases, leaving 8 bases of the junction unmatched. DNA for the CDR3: TGTGCCATCAGTGAGCGGGGCGGGAGCGATGAGACCCAGTACTTC. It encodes CAISERGGSDETQYF.